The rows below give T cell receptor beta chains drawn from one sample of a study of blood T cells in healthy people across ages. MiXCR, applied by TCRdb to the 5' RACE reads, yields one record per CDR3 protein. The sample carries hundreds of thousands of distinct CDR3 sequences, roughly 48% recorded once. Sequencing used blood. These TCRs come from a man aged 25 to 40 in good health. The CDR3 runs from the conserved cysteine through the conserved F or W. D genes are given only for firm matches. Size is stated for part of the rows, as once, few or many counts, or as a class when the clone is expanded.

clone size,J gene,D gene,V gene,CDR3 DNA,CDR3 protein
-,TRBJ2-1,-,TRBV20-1,TGCAGTGCTGTCTTCAATGAGCAGTTCTTC,CSAVFNEQFF
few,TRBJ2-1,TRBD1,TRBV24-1,TGTGCCACCAGTGAGCCGACAGGGGACGAGAGGAATGAGCAGTTCTTC,CATSEPTGDERNEQFF
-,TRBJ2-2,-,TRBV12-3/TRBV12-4,TGTGCCAGCAGGGTAGGGGACACCGGGGAGCTGTTTTTT,CASRVGDTGELFF
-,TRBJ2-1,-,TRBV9,TGTGCCAGCAGCGTAGAGGTTTTGGCTGAGCGGTTCTTC,CASSVEVLAERFF
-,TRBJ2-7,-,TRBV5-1,TGTGCCAGCAGTTTAGAGGGTGGCCCCTACGAGCAGTACTTC,CASSLEGGPYEQYF
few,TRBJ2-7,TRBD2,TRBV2,TGTGCCAGCAGTGTAGATCTCGGGGGGGCGAGTGAGCAGTACTTC,CASSVDLGGASEQYF
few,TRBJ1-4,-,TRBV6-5,TGTGCCAGCAGGCCAACCCAGGGGGAAAAACTGTTTTTT,CASRPTQGEKLFF
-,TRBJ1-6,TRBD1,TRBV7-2,TGTGCCAGCAGCCGACAGGGCTATAATTCACCCCTCCACTTT,CASSRQGYNSPLHF
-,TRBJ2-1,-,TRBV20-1,TGCAGTGCTAGAGATAGGGAGGGGGCGCTGTCGGGTGGGCAGTTCTTC,CSARDREGALSGGQFF
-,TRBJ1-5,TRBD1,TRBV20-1,TGCAGTGCTTGGACAGGGAACAATCAGCCCCAGCATTTT,CSAWTGNNQPQHF
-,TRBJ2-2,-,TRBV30,TGTGCCTGGAAGGAAGGAGACACCGGGGAGCTGTTTTTT,CAWKEGDTGELFF
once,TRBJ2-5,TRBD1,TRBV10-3,TGTGCCATCAGTGAGTCGCAGGCAGGGGGCCTGGAGACCCAGTACTTC,CAISESQAGGLETQYF
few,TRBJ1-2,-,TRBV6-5,TGTGCCAGCAGTTATGGCCTTAACTATGGCTACACCTTC,CASSYGLNYGYTF
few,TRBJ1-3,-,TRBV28,TGTGCCAGCGGCGGGGGAGGTTCTGGAAACACCATATATTTT,CASGGGGSGNTIYF
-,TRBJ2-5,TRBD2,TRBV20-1,TGCAGTGCTAGAGATCTCCTAGCGGGGTTACAAGAGACCCAGTACTTC,CSARDLLAGLQETQYF
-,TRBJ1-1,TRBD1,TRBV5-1,TGCGCCAGCAGCGAGACAGGGAAGGGGGGTGAAGCTTTCTTT,CASSETGKGGEAFF
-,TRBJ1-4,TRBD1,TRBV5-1,TGCGCCAGCAGCTTGGAGGGACAGCCCTATGAAAAACTGTTTTTT,CASSLEGQPYEKLFF
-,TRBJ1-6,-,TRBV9,TGTGCCAGCAGCGTAGAGGCGGATTCACCCCTCCACTTT,CASSVEADSPLHF
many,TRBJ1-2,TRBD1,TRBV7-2,TGTGCCAGCAGCCAACAGGGGGCGGGATATGGCTACACCTTC,CASSQQGAGYGYTF
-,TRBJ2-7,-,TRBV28,TGTGCCAGCAACTCCGGGACCCAGGGCTCCTACGAGCAGTACTTC,CASNSGTQGSYEQYF
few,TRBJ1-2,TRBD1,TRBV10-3,TGTGCCATCAGTGAACAGACAGGGGGTGGCTACACCTTC,CAISEQTGGGYTF
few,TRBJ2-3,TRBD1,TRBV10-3,TGTGCCACCCGACAGGGGATGAGGACAGATACGCAGTATTTT,CATRQGMRTDTQYF
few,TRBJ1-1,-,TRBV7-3,TGTGCCAGCAGCTTAGGGGATTTGAACACTGAAGCTTTCTTT,CASSLGDLNTEAFF
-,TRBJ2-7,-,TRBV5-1,TGCACCAGCAGCTTGGGCGGTCAGTCCAATTACGAGCAGTACTTC,CTSSLGGQSNYEQYF
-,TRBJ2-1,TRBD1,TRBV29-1,TGCAGCGTTGAAGAATCCGGGACAGGGTGGCGAGAGACCCAGTTCTTC,CSVEESGTGWRETQFF
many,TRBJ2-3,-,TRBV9,TGTGCCAGCAGCGTAGGCAGGGTCACAGATACGCAGTATTTT,CASSVGRVTDTQYF
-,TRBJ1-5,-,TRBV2,TGTGCCAGCAGTGACGACAGCCACAATCAGCCCCAGCATTTT,CASSDDSHNQPQHF
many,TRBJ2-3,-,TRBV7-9,TGTGCCAGCAGCTACGGGGTCGGCGCAGATACGCAGTATTTT,CASSYGVGADTQYF
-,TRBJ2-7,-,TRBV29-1,TGCAGCGTCAGGAAAGAAAACGAGCAGTACTTC,CSVRKENEQYF
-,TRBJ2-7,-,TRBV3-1,TGTGCCAGCAGCCAAGCCATGGGGTTTTACGAGCAGTACTTC,CASSQAMGFYEQYF
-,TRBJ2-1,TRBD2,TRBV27,TGTGCCAGCAGTTCGAGCGGGAATGGGGAGCAGTTCTTC,CASSSSGNGEQFF
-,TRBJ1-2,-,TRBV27,TGTGCCAGCAGTTCCACAGGCTGGGATGGATCTAACTATGGCTACACCTTC,CASSSTGWDGSNYGYTF
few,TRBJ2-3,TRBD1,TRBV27,TGTGCCAGCAGTTTTGAGGGGGCCATCCCTAGCACAGATACGCAGTATTTT,CASSFEGAIPSTDTQYF
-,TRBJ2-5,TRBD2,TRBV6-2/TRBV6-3,TGTGCCAGCAGTTGGTCTAGCGGAGACCAAGAGACCCAGTACTTC,CASSWSSGDQETQYF
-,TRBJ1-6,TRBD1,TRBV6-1,TGTGCCAGCAGTGAAGGAACAGGGGGCTCACCCCTCCACTTT,CASSEGTGGSPLHF
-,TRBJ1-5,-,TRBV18,TGTGCCAGCTCACTTCTAGGGGTGGGTAGCAATCAGCCCCAGCATTTT,CASSLLGVGSNQPQHF
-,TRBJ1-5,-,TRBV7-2,TGTGCCAGCAGCTTAGAGGGAGGGAAGCATCAGCCCCAGCATTTT,CASSLEGGKHQPQHF
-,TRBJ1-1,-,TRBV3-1,TGTGCCAGCAGCCAAGGGGATGCGGCAGCTTTCTTT,CASSQGDAAAFF
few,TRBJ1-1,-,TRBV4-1,TGCGCCAGCAGCCAAGAAGGGACGGTCTTAATTGAAGCTTTCTTT,CASSQEGTVLIEAFF
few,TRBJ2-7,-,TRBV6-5,TGTGCCAGCAGTTACGGCTACAGGTCCGTCGAGCAGTACTTC,CASSYGYRSVEQYF